This TCR beta chain was captured by sequencing in a study of cytomegalovirus exposure and HLA in healthy donors. From germline, CDR1 is SQVTM and CDR2 ANQGSEA. The V segment lost 3 bases and the J segment 7 bases; nucleotides outside the gene matches: 5. The CDR3 consists of 13 residues. PCR primers comprised 60 Vbeta and 13 Jbeta primers. Assay used: immunoSEQ multiplex PCR; TCRdb lists only in-frame clones, some missing. The repertoire includes approximately 100,000 clones, roughly 70% of them detected once, and approximately 2.8% sits in the top ten. This receptor was identified in a male donor in good health and CMV-seropositive. The chain combines TRBV29-1 with TRBJ1-5, with 8 bases identical to TRBD1. Source material: PBMCs. The CDR3 sequence is CSVDTGQGQPQHF. In DNA, the CDR3 is TGCAGCGTTGATACTGGACAGGGACAGCCCCAGCATTTT.